Below, 20 T cell receptor beta chains from the same sample are listed, as sequenced in a study of identical twins. TCRdb used MiXCR to reprocess the 5' RACE reads, holding one entry per CDR3 protein. The sample carries 450,000 or so distinct CDR3 sequences, roughly 24% recorded once. The same sample was also used in a study of T cells expressing NK-cell markers.

Sample: CD4+ T cells sorted from blood. The origin of the receptors is a young woman in good health.

The chain carries TRBV11-2 and TRBJ2-2; D unclear. Trimming took off 0 bases at V and 7 bases at J, with 12 bases between the two ends. Per germline, CDR1 SGHAT and CDR2 FQNNGV. The CDR3 has 15 residues. The CDR3 DNA is TGTGCCAGCAGCTTAGATCGGTTAGGGTTCGGGGAGCTGTTTTTT. Translating gives CASSLDRLGFGELFF.

J is TRBJ1-5 and V is TRBV10-3, with 7 bases aligning to TRBD1. Germline assignment: CDR1 ENHRY and CDR2 SYGVKD. The CDR3 is made up of 14 amino acids. Trimming removed 3 bases from V and 5 bases from J; junction bases left unmatched: 4. This CDR3 is CAISEIGGDQPQHF. CDR3 sequence (DNA): TGTGCCATCAGTGAAATAGGGGGCGATCAGCCCCAGCATTTT.

The chain couples TRBV3-1 to TRBJ2-1; TRBD2 might be the D (5 bases). There are 13 residues in the CDR3. V was shortened by 4 bases and J by 9 bases, with 13 bases between the two germline ends. Germline assignment: CDR1 LGHDT and CDR2 YNNKEL (reference sequence). Here the CDR3 reads CASSPRGEAEQFF. As DNA, the CDR3 is TGTGCCAGCAGCCCCCGGGGTGAAGCTGAGCAGTTCTTC.

The chain has TRBV20-1 and TRBJ2-2; TRBD1 or TRBD2 may be the D gene (6 bases each). The CDR3 has 12 amino acids. Trimming left V 6 bases short and J 6 bases short, with 11 bases between. The germline V gene has CDR1 DFQATT and CDR2 SNEGSKA (reference sequence). CDR3 protein: CSAARGAGELFF. The CDR3 DNA reads as TGCAGTGCCGCAAGGGGGGCCGGGGAGCTGTTTTTT.

At least ten counts were recorded for this clonotype. This chain joins TRBV5-1 and TRBJ2-2; D is ambiguous. The CDR3 loop spans 13 amino acids. Trimming left V 5 bases short and J 4 bases short, with 9 bases between. CDR1 and CDR2 from the germline V gene are SGHRS and YFSETQ. CDR3 nucleotide sequence: TGCGCCAGCAGTCCTGGATTCACCGGGGAGCTGTTTTTT. Its protein is CASSPGFTGELFF. The entire variable domain, with the rest obtained from reference TRBV5-1 and TRBJ2-2, is as follows: KAGVTQTPRYLIKTRGQQVTLSCSPISGHRSVSWYQQTPGQGLQFLFEYFSETQRNKGNFPGRFSGRQFSNSRSEMNVSTLELGDSALYLCASSPGFTGELFFGEGSRLTVL.

The rearrangement links TRBV20-1 to TRBJ2-1; the D gene could be TRBD1 or TRBD2 (5 bases each). There are 15 residues in the CDR3. Germline V CDR1 and CDR2: DFQATT, SNEGSKA (reference sequence). V was clipped by 0 bases and J by 7 bases, with 16 bases between them. CDR3: CSARDHKGTDNEQFF. The DNA for the CDR3 is TGCAGTGCTAGAGATCATAAGGGGACGGATAATGAGCAGTTCTTC.

This clonotype appeared a few times. Here the CDR3 DNA reads TGTGCCAGCAGCTTAGCGGGGATCCTCTACAATGAGCAGTTCTTC. Its protein is CASSLAGILYNEQFF. The rearrangement links TRBV7-9 to TRBJ2-1; D gene uncertain. Germline-derived CDR1 and CDR2 are SEHNR and FQNEAQ (reference sequence). This CDR3 is 15 amino acids long. Trimming left V 0 bases short and J 3 bases short, with 9 bases between.

The chain is built from TRBV12-3 or TRBV12-4 and TRBJ2-5; 10 bases fit TRBD2. The CDR3 consists of 13 residues. Losses at the gene ends were 7 bases for V and 7 bases for J; bases not matched to a gene: 6. The CDR3 loop is CASTKRGGATQYF. CDR3 DNA sequence: TGTGCCAGCACAAAGCGGGGGGGCGCGACCCAGTACTTC.

The chain combines TRBV3-1 with TRBJ1-2; 9 bases match TRBD1. Germline lookup yields CDR1 LGHDT and CDR2 YNNKEL (reference sequence). V was clipped by 3 bases and J by 4 bases; unmatched bases: 9. The CDR3 is 16 residues long. CDR3 in DNA: TGTGCCAGCAGCCATTTACCGGGACAGGGCTTCTATGGCTACACCTTC. Amino acid sequence: CASSHLPGQGFYGYTF.

This clonotype turned up a few times. The V call is TRBV29-1, the J call TRBJ1-2; D ambiguous. Trimming stripped 7 bases from V and 0 bases from J, with 9 bases between. Germline CDR1 is SQVTM and CDR2 is ANQGSEA. The CDR3 consists of 12 residues. In nucleotides, the CDR3 is TGCAGCGCGCGAATGACTAACTATGGCTACACCTTC. Protein sequence: CSARMTNYGYTF.

This clonotype has a count of ten or more. The chain carries TRBV10-3 and TRBJ2-7; the D call may be TRBD1 or TRBD2 (5 bases each). The CDR3 length is 12 residues. Germline CDR1 reads ENHRY; CDR2 reads SYGVKD. Trimming took 10 bases from V and 2 from J, leaving 12 bases between them. The CDR3 reads CATCGGTYEQYF. DNA of the CDR3: TGTGCCACTTGTGGGGGAACCTACGAGCAGTACTTC.

The table lists this clonotype with a few counts. V gene TRBV12-3 or TRBV12-4 combines with J gene TRBJ2-1; no clear D gene. The CDR3 covers 17 residues. V was pared by 1 base and J by 0 bases, with 13 bases between. The CDR3 protein is CASSLGSHHSSYNEQFF. CDR3 in DNA: TGTGCCAGCAGTTTAGGTTCCCACCATTCCTCCTACAATGAGCAGTTCTTC.

J is TRBJ1-2 and V is TRBV6-1; D is ambiguous. The length of the CDR3 is 13 residues. Trimming pared 6 bases from V and 8 bases from J, leaving 16 bases between. The germline CDR1 and CDR2 sequences are MNHNS and SASEGT. CDR3 region: CASRRVAARGYTF. CDR3 DNA: TGTGCCAGCAGGAGAGTCGCGGCGCGAGGCTACACCTTC.

This clonotype was seen only a few times. The chain carries TRBV5-6 and TRBJ1-2; D is unresolved. V was shortened by 0 bases and J by 3 bases, with 9 bases between the two germline ends. The germline V gene encodes CDR1 SGHDT and CDR2 YYEEEE. CDR3 length: 14 amino acids. CDR3 protein: CASSLETSDYGYTF. CDR3 in DNA: TGTGCCAGCAGCTTGGAGACAAGCGACTATGGCTACACCTTC.

The rearrangement links TRBV3-1 to TRBJ2-7, with 9 bases that match TRBD1. Unmatched junction bases numbered 6, after V lost 0 bases and J lost 9 bases. CDR3 length equals 14 residues. CDR1 is LGHDT, CDR2 YNNKEL, per germline (reference sequence). CDR3 bases: TGTGCCAGCAGCCAAGAGGGGACAGGGATGGGGCAGTACTTC. Its protein product is CASSQEGTGMGQYF.

The rearrangement links TRBV6-1 to TRBJ2-7, with 12 positions matching TRBD1. This CDR3 region has 15 residues. Germline V lookup: CDR1 MNHNS, CDR2 SASEGT. J was trimmed by 5 bases and V by 6 bases; bases with no gene match: 8. The CDR3 reads CASRTPGQGANEQYF. CDR3 in DNA: TGTGCCAGCAGAACCCCGGGACAGGGGGCCAACGAGCAGTACTTC.

The chain has TRBV7-9 and TRBJ2-2, with D perhaps TRBD2 (5 bases). The CDR3 length is 14 residues. Trimming shortened V by 6 bases and J by 6 bases, and 14 bases separated the two germline ends. CDR1 and CDR2 from the germline V gene are SEHNR and FQNEAQ (reference sequence). The CDR3 sequence is CASSTSGSSGELFF. In DNA form, the CDR3 reads TGTGCCAGCAGTACCAGCGGATCCTCCGGGGAGCTGTTTTTT.

The chain carries TRBV7-9 and TRBJ2-1; D possibly corresponds to TRBD2 (6 bases). The V gene lost 3 bases and the J gene lost 3 bases, with 9 bases spanning the gap. Germline CDR1 is SEHNR and CDR2 is FQNEAQ (reference sequence). The CDR3 totals 14 residues. CDR3 sequence reads: CASSLGTVYNEQFF. CDR3 DNA: TGTGCCAGCAGCTTGGGGACTGTCTACAATGAGCAGTTCTTC. Together with reference TRBV7-9 and TRBJ2-1, the CDR3 gives the full variable domain: DTGVSQNPRHKITKRGQNVTFRCDPISEHNRLYWYRQTLGQGPEFLTYFQNEAQLEKSRLLSDRFSAERPKGSFSTLEIQRTEQGDSAMYLCASSLGTVYNEQFFGPGTRLTVL.

The chain carries TRBV2 and TRBJ2-2, with a possible D match to TRBD2 (6 bases). V was cut by 10 bases and J by 5 bases, with 14 bases left in between. This CDR3 region has 13 residues. Germline V gene sequence: CDR1 SNHLY, CDR2 FYNNEI. The CDR3 reads CATRRRDTGELFF. CDR3 nucleotide sequence: TGTGCCACCCGGCGGAGGGATACCGGGGAGCTGTTTTTT.

V gene TRBV7-9 combines with J gene TRBJ1-1; D not certain. The V and J ends lost 4 bases and 0 bases respectively, with 12 bases between them. The germline gives CDR1 SEHNR, CDR2 FQNEAQ (reference sequence). There are 15 residues in the CDR3. CDR3 residues: CASSSTSAMNTEAFF. CDR3 DNA sequence: TGTGCCAGCAGCTCCACATCCGCTATGAACACTGAAGCTTTCTTT.